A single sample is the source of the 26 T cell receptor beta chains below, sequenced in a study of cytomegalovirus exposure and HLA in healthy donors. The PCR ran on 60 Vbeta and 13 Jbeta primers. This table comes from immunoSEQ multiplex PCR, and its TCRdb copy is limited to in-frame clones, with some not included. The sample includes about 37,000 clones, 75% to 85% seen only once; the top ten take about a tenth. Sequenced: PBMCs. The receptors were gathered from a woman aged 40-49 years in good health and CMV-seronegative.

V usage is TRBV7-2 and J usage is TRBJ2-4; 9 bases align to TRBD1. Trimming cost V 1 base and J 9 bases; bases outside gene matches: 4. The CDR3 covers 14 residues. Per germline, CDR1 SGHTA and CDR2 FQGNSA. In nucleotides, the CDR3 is TGTGCCAGCAGCTTAGATACAGGGGGCTCCATTCAGTACTTC. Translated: CASSLDTGGSIQYF.

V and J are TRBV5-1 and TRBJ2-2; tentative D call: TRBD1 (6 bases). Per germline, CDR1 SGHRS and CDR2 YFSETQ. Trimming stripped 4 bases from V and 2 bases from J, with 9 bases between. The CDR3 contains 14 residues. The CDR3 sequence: CASSQGSNTGELFF. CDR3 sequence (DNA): TGCGCCAGCAGCCAGGGGAGTAACACCGGGGAGCTGTTTTTT.

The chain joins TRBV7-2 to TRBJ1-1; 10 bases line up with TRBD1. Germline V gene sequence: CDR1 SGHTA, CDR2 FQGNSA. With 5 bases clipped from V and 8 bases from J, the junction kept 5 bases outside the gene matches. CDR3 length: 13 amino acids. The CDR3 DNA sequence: TGTGCCAGCAGCCAGGGACAGGGGTTGGAAGCTTTCTTT. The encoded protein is CASSQGQGLEAFF.

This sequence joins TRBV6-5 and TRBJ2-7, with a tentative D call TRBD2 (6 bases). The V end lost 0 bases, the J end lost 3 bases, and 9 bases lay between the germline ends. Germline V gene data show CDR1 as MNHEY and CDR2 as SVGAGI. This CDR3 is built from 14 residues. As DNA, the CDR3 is TGTGCCAGCAGTTACTCGAGTAGCGGCTACGAGCAGTACTTC. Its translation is CASSYSSSGYEQYF.

The DNA of the CDR3 is TGTGCCAGCAGCTTCAGGGCAAGCACAGATACGCAGTATTTT. This codes for CASSFRASTDTQYF. The J gene is TRBJ2-3, the V gene TRBV11-2, with D possibly being TRBD1 (5 bases). The CDR3 has 14 residues. The germline gives CDR1 SGHAT, CDR2 FQNNGV. The ends were cut back, 3 bases at V and 0 bases at J, with 7 bases in the middle.

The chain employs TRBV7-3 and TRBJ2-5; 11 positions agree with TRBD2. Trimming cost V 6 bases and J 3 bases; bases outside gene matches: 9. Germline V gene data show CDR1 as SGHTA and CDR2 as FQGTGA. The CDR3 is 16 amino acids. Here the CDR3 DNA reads TGTGCCAGCAGGAACCCCGGGACTAGCGGAAAAGAGACCCAGTACTTC. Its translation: CASRNPGTSGKETQYF.

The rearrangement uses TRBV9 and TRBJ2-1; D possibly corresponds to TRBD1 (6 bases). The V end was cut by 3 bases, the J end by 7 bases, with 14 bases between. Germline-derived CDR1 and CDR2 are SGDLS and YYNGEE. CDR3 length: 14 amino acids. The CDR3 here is CASSGGNRVNEQFF. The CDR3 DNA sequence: TGTGCCAGCAGCGGAGGGAACAGGGTAAATGAGCAGTTCTTC.

CDR3 residues: CASSYPDSDGYTF. The CDR3 coding sequence is TGTGCCAGCAGTTATCCGGACAGTGACGGCTACACCTTC. This chain joins TRBV25-1 and TRBJ1-2, with D possibly being TRBD1 (6 bases). CDR3 size: 13 residues. Germline CDR1 reads MGHDK; CDR2 reads SYGVNS. The germline V and J ends were trimmed by 5 bases and 8 bases, with 15 bases remaining between them.

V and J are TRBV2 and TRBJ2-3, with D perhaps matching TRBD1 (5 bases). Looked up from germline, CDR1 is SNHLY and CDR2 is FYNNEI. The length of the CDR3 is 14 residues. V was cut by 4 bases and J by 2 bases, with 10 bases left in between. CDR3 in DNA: TGTGCCAGCAGTGCGACAGTTTACACAGATACGCAGTATTTT. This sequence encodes CASSATVYTDTQYF.

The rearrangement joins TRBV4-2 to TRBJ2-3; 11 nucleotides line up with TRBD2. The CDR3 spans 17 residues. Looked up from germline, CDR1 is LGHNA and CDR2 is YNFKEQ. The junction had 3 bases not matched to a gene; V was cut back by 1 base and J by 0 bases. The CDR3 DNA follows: TGTGCCAGCAGCCAAGCGGCTAGCGGGAGGAGCACAGATACGCAGTATTTT. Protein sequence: CASSQAASGRSTDTQYF.

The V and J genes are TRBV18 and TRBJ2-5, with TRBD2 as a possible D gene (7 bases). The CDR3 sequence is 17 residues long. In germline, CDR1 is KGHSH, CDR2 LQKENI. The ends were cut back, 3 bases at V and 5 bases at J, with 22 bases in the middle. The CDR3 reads CASSPWAAGALPETQYF. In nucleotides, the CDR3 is TGTGCCAGCTCACCGTGGGCGGCGGGGGCCCTCCCCGAGACCCAGTACTTC.

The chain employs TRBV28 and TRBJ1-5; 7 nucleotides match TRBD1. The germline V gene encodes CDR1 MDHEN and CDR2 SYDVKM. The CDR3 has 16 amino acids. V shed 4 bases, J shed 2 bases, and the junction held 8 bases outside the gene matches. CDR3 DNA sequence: TGTGCCAGCAGTTCCCCATTGACAGGGCGCAATCAGCCCCAGCATTTT. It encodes CASSSPLTGRNQPQHF.

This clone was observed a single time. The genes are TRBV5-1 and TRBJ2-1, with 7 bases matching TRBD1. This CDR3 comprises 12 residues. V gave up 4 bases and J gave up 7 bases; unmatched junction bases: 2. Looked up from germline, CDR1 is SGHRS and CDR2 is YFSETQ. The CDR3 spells CASSRQGNEQFF. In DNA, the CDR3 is TGCGCCAGCAGCAGACAGGGTAATGAGCAGTTCTTC. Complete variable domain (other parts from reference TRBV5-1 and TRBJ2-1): KAGVTQTPRYLIKTRGQQVTLSCSPISGHRSVSWYQQTPGQGLQFLFEYFSETQRNKGNFPGRFSGRQFSNSRSEMNVSTLELGDSALYLCASSRQGNEQFFGPGTRLTVL.

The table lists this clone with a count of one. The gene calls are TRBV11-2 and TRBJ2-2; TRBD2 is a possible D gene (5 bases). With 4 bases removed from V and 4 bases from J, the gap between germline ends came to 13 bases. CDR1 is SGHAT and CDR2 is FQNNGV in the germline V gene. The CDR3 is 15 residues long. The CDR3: CASSSLAEATGELFF. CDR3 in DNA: TGTGCCAGCAGCTCCCTTGCGGAGGCCACCGGGGAGCTGTTTTTT.

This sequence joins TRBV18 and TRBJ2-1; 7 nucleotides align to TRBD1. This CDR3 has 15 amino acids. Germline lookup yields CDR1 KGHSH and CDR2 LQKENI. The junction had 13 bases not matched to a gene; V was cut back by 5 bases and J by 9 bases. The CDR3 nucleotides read TGTGCCAGCTCAACTGACCGACAGGGTCAGGGTGAGCAGTTCTTC. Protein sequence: CASSTDRQGQGEQFF.

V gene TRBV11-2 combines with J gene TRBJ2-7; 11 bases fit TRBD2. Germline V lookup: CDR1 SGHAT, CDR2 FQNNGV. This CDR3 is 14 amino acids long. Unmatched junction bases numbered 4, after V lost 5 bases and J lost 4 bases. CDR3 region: CASSRLAGPYEQYF. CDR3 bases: TGTGCCAGCAGCAGACTAGCGGGACCTTACGAGCAGTACTTC.

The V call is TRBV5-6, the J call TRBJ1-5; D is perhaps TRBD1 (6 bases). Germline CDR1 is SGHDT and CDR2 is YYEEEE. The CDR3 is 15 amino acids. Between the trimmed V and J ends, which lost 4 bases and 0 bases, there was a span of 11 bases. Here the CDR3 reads CASSRDTYSNQPQHF. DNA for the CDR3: TGTGCCAGCAGCCGGGACACCTATAGCAATCAGCCCCAGCATTTT.

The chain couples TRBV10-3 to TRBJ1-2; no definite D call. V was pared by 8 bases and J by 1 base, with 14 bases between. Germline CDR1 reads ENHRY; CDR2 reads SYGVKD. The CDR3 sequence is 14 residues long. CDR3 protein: CAIWETNLNYGYTF. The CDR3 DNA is TGTGCCATCTGGGAGACCAATCTTAACTATGGCTACACCTTC.

The CDR3 region is CASSQEQGANTIYF. The CDR3 DNA is TGCGCCAGCAGCCAAGAGCAGGGTGCAAACACCATATATTTT. This chain links TRBV4-3 with TRBJ1-3; possible D gene TRBD1, 5 bases. The V end lost 0 bases, the J end lost 6 bases, and 9 bases lay between the germline ends. Germline loops: CDR1 LGHNA, CDR2 YSLEER. This CDR3 region has 14 residues.

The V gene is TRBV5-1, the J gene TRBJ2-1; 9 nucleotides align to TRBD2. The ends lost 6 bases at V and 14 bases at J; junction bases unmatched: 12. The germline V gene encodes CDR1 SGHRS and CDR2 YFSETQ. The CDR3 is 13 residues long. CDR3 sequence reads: CASKNLRGGREFF. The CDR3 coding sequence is TGCGCCAGCAAAAATTTGCGGGGGGGCCGGGAGTTCTTC.

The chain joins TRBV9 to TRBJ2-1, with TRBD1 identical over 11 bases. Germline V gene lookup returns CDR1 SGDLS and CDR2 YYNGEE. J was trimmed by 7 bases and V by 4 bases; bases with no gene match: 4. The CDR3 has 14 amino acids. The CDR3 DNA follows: TGTGCCAGCAGCTCCGGGACAGGGGGGAATGAGCAGTTCTTC. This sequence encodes CASSSGTGGNEQFF.

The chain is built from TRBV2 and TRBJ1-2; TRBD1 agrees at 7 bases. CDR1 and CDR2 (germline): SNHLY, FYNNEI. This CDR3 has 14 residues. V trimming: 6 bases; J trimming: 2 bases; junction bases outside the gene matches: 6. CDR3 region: CASRTGTANYGYTF. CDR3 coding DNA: TGTGCCAGCAGAACCGGGACAGCCAACTATGGCTACACCTTC. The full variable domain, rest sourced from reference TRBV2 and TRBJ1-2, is EPEVTQTPSHQVTQMGQEVILRCVPISNHLYFYWYRQILGQKVEFLVSFYNNEISEKSEIFDDQFSVERPDGSNFTLKIRSTKLEDSAMYFCASRTGTANYGYTFGSGTRLTVV.

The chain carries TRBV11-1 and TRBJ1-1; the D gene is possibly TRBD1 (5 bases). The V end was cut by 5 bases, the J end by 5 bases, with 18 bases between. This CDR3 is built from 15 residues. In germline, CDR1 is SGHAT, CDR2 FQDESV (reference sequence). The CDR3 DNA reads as TGTGCCAGCAGCCATAGACAGAGCTTTACAACTGAAGCTTTCTTT. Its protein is CASSHRQSFTTEAFF.

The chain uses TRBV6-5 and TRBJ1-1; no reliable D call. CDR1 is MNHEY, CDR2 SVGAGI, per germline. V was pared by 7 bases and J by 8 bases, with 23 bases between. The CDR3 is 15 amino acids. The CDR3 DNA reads TGTGCCAGCACCCCCCCCCGCGGTGGGTTTGCGGAAGCTTTCTTT. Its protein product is CASTPPRGGFAEAFF.

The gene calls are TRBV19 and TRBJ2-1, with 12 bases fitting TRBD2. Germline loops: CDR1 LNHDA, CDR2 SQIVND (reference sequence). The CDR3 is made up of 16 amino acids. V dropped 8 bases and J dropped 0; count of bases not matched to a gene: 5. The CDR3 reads CASGLAGLSSYNEQFF. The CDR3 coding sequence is TGTGCCAGTGGACTAGCGGGGCTAAGCTCCTACAATGAGCAGTTCTTC.

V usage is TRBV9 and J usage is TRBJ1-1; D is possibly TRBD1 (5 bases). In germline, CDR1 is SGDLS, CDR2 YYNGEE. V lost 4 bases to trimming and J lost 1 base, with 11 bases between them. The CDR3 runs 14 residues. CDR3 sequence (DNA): TGTGCCAGCAGCCCTCGGCAGGGGAACACTGAAGCTTTCTTT. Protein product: CASSPRQGNTEAFF.